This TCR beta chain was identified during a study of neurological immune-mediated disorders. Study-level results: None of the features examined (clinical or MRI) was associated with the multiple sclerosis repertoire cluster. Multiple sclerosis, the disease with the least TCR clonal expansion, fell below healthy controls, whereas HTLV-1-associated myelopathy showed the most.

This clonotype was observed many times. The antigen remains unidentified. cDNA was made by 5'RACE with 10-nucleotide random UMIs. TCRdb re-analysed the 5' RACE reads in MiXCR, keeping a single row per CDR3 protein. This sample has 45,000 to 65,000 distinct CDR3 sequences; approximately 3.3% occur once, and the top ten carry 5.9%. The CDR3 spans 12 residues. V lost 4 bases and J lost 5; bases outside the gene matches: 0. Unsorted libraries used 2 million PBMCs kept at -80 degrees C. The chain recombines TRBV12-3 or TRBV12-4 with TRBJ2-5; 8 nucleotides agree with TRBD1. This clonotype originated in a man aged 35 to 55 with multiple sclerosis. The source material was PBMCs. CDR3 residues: CASSWTGETQYF. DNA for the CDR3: TGTGCCAGCAGTTGGACAGGGGAGACCCAGTACTTC.